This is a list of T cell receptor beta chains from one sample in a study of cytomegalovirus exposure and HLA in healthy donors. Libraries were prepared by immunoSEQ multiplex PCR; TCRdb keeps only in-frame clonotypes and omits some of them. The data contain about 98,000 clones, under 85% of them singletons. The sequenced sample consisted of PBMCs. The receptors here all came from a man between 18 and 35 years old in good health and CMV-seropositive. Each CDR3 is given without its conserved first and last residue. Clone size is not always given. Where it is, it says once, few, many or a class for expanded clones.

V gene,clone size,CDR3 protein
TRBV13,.,ASSSTGASSYEQY
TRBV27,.,ASSPSIGTGGYEQY
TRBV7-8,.,ASLHQGGSTYEQY
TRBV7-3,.,ASSLRRDPSKNTIY
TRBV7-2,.,ASSLWADYYNEQF
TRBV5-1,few,ASSLEGTGQDYT
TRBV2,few,ASSGRGNSGNTIY
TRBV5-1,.,ASSLKDSGQF
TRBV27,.,ASGLTGQGGQETQY
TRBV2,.,ASSSLATRTDTQY
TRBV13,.,ASSPGQGVHEQY
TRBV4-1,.,ASSQSGGSGQPQH
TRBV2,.,ASTTGVPYEQY
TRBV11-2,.,ASSFDSPTEAF
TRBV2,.,ASSAFAGYEQY
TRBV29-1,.,SATRTVNTEAF
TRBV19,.,ASSRVAYRGAEAF
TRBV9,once,ASSPGTGRTDGYT
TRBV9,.,ASSQGSSNQPQH
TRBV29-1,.,SVGAGGPKETQY
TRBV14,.,ASSPGLNSPLH
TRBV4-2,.,ASSQDYSQGQNTEAF